This TCR beta chain was obtained from a study of T cells after yellow fever vaccination. Looking at the study overall: Preparation used SMART-Seq v4 Ultra Low Input for the low-cell-number fractions. Study outcomes and limitations: Only a small proportion of the clonotypes turned up in both the CD4 and the CD8 compartments, likely arising from convergent recombination. Repertoires obtained by FACS sorting could include abundant clonotypes that entered as contaminants from the bulk population. Once the booster was given, most primary-vaccination clones reappeared, at about 97% for CD4 and roughly 90% for CD8.

One entry per CDR3 protein, called by TCRdb with MiXCR from the 5' RACE reads. The table shows some 320,000 distinct CDR3 sequences, with around 4.3% occurring only once. The CDR3 consists of 15 residues. Trimming removed 4 bases from V and 2 bases from J, with 16 bases in between. Germline CDR1 and CDR2: DFQATT and SNEGSKA (reference sequence). This clonotype was observed many times. Its antigen is unknown. The chain couples TRBV20-1 to TRBJ2-3, with a possible D match to TRBD1 (6 bases). The sequence came from a man aged 18 to 30 who received the YFV17D yellow fever vaccine. The material was PBMCs, obtained 15 days after the yellow fever booster vaccination. CDR3 in amino acids: CSAITIGQHTDTQYF. As DNA, the CDR3 is TGCAGTGCTATCACCATCGGACAGCACACAGATACGCAGTATTTT.